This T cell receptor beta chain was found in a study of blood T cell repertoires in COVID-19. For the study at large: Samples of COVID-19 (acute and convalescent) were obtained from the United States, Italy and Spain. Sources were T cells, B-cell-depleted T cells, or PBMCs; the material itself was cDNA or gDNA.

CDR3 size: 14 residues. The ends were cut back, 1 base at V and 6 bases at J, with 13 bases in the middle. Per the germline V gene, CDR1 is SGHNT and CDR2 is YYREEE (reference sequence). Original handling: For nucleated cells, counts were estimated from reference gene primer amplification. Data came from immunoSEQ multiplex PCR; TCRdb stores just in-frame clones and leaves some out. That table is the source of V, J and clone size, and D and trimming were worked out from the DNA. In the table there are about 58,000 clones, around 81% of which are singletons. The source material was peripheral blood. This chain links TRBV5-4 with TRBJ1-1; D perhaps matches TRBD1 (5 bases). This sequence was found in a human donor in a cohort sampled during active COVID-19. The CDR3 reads CASSLWGGGAEAFF. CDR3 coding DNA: TGTGCCAGCAGCTTGTGGGGGGGAGGCGCTGAAGCTTTCTTT.